This TCR beta chain was captured by sequencing in a study of T cells after yellow fever vaccination. Regarding the study as a whole: Shared CD4/CD8 clonotypes were a small share, likely from convergent recombination. Weaker, the secondary response had a peak occurring faster, on day 5 versus 15.

TCRdb itself ran the 5' RACE reads through MiXCR, one entry per CDR3 protein. The table shows 250,000 to 350,000 distinct CDR3 sequences, with around 10% occurring only once. CDR3 size: 15 residues. Germline V gene sequence: CDR1 SGHDN, CDR2 FVKESK. Trimming removed 2 bases at V and 3 bases at J, with 13 bases between. This clonotype has just a few counts. Its antigen is not known. This chain links TRBV14 with TRBJ1-1; no clear D gene. Material: CD4+ T cells sorted from PBMCs, obtained 5 days after the yellow fever booster vaccination. The receptor was derived from a man aged 18 to 29 who received the YFV17D yellow fever vaccine. The CDR3 loop is CASSQSDRLYTEAFF. CDR3 in DNA: TGTGCCAGCAGCCAATCTGACCGCCTGTACACTGAAGCTTTCTTT.